The 29 T cell receptor beta chains reported below all come from one sample, sequenced in a study of tumor-infiltrating lymphocytes in primary liver carcinoma (dated by TCRdb to the late 2010s). Total RNA and DNA were co-extracted from about 19-30 mg of bulk tissue with the AllPrep DNA/RNA mini kit, without cell sorting. Data came from an Illumina HiSeq 2500. Starting from 500 to 600 ng total RNA, TCRbeta-specific cDNA was produced by reverse transcription with a constant-region primer and ProtoScript II reverse transcriptase. The TCRbeta libraries were prepared through three rounds of nested multiplex PCR following a slightly modified ARM-PCR procedure. Each of the first two PCR rounds ran for nine to eleven cycles and used multiplex TRBV1-TRBV30 forward primers together with a Cbeta reverse primer. TCRdb reran the public reads through fastp at Q25 and MiXCR, keeping productive beta chains. Duplicate CDR3 protein sequences are folded into a single record with the most common DNA and genes. The sample table holds roughly 57,000 distinct CDR3 sequences, of which just over 70% were seen once. The top ten clonotypes cover roughly 60% of the sample.

Sequencing used liver tumor tissue from sampling region 2. According to the study, the label for this sample's cell subset or site signals: tumor region T2, inferior pole. Receptors originate from a man aged 35-49 years with primary liver carcinoma and hepatitis B virus infection.

In the case of this clonotype: A much more abundant neighbour one base away suggests this may be a read error. The chain couples TRBV5-6 to TRBJ2-1; a weak D match, TRBD1 (7 bases). This CDR3 spans 16 amino acids. The germline CDR1 and CDR2 sequences are SGHDT and YYEEEE. The CDR3 bases are TGTGCCAGCAACTTGGAGGGGGCCAGCTCCTACAATGAGCAGTTCTTC. This translates into CASNLEGASSYNEQFF. The full variable domain, rest sourced from reference TRBV5-6 and TRBJ2-1, is DAGVTQSPTHLIKTRGQQVTLRCSPKSGHDTVSWYQQALGQGPQFIFQYYEEEERQRGNFPDRFSGHQFPNYSSELNVNALLLGDSALYLCASNLEGASSYNEQFFGPGTRLTVL.

This clonotype showed up just once. Mismatch with germline at one junction end may stem from a read error. The chain employs TRBV5-4 and TRBJ2-3; 7 positions match TRBD1. Germline assignment: CDR1 SGHNT and CDR2 YYREEE (reference sequence). The CDR3 is made up of 15 amino acids. The CDR3 protein is CASSLGDSGTDTQYF. DNA of the CDR3: TGTGCCAGCAGCTTAGGGGACAGTGGGACAGATACGCAGTATTTC.

On this clonotype itself: Germline is not matched at one junction end, which may reflect a read error. The rearrangement joins TRBV6-1 to TRBJ1-2; 9 bases are shared with TRBD1. The germline CDR1 and CDR2 sequences are MNHNS and SASEGT. The CDR3 covers 16 residues. CDR3 DNA sequence: TGTGCCAGCACCGAGGCCGCTTGGACAGGGGCCCATGGCTACTCCTTC. Amino acid sequence: CASTEAAWTGAHGYSF.

A remark on this clonotype: An end of the junction differs from the germline gene, which may be a read error. The chain combines TRBV6-2 or TRBV6-3 with TRBJ1-1, with no clear D. Germline loops: CDR1 MNHEY, CDR2 SVGEGT. This CDR3 comprises 14 residues. DNA of the CDR3: TGTGCCACCAAGCTGACTGCCACGAACACTGACGCTTTCTTT. Protein product: CATKLTATNTDAFF.

This clonotype has only a few counts. An end of the junction does not agree with germline; a read error may underlie this. The V gene is TRBV4-1, the J gene TRBJ1-3; no firm D call. The CDR3 covers 16 residues. CDR1 MGHRA and CDR2 YSYEKL come from the germline V gene. CDR3 sequence (DNA): TGCACCAGCAGCCAGAGTAACGGATTATATGGAAACACCATATATTTT. Translation: CTSSQSNGLYGNTIYF.

Regarding this clonotype: The CDR3 does not end in the conserved phenylalanine or tryptophan, so this is likely a read error. The V call is TRBV11-2, the J call TRBJ2-5; 8 positions agree with TRBD2. With 5 bases clipped from V and 7 bases from J, the junction kept 15 bases outside the gene matches. There are 16 residues in the CDR3. Looked up from germline, CDR1 is SGHAT and CDR2 is FQNNGV. CDR3 sequence reads: CASSQAPGGRKGTQYL. Written as DNA, the CDR3 is TGTGCCAGCAGCCAAGCTCCTGGCGGGAGGAAAGGGACCCAGTACCTC.

This clonotype was recorded only once. Without the conserved terminal phenylalanine or tryptophan, this CDR3 likely stems from a read error. The V and J genes are TRBV6-6 and TRBJ2-7, with D possibly called TRBD1 or TRBD2 (5 bases each). CDR1 is MNHNY and CDR2 is SVGAGI in the germline V gene (reference sequence). The CDR3 has 16 residues. Trimming took off 5 bases at V and 0 bases at J, with 17 bases between the two ends. The CDR3 reads CASSHSPGRSSYEQYY. CDR3 coding DNA: TGTGCCAGCAGTCATTCCCCGGGGCGCAGCTCCTACGAGCAGTACTAC.

Points on this clonotype: Germline is not matched at one junction end, which may reflect a read error. The chain is built from TRBV28 and TRBJ1-2; 7 positions match TRBD1. Germline loops: CDR1 MDHEN, CDR2 SYDVKM. The CDR3 runs to 13 residues. CDR3 amino acids: CANSLNRGSGYTF. The CDR3 region has the DNA TGTGCCAACAGTTTAAACAGGGGTTCTGGGTACACCTTC.

The chain links TRBV6-2 or TRBV6-3 to TRBJ2-7; TRBD2 matches 8 bases. CDR1 and CDR2 (germline): MNHEY, SVGEGT. V shed 6 bases and J 4 bases; nucleotides not matched to a gene: 11. The CDR3 extends over 15 amino acids. CDR3 in DNA: TGTGCCAGCAGCATTCCAACTAGCGGAGGGTACGAGCAGTACTTC. Amino acid sequence: CASSIPTSGGYEQYF.

Turning to this clonotype: One end of the junction is discordant with germline, which a read error may explain. The chain recombines TRBV12-3 or TRBV12-4 with TRBJ2-1, with 7 bases aligning to TRBD2. The CDR3 length is 15 residues. CDR3 nucleotide sequence: TGTGACAGCAAGTCGGGAGGTAGCTCCTACAATGAGCAGATCTTC. This codes for CDSKSGGSSYNEQIF.

Worth noting for this clonotype: A read error is possible here, since a much larger clone lies one base away. The chain carries TRBV12-3 or TRBV12-4 and TRBJ2-7, with 7 positions matching TRBD2. The CDR3 covers 14 residues. The CDR3: CASSLQGGSCEQYF. DNA of the CDR3: TGTGCCAGCAGTTTGCAGGGAGGGTCCTGCGAGCAGTACTTC.

CDR3 coding DNA: TGTGCCAGTGGCTTATACCGGCTAGTTAGACAGCAGTTCTTC. Translating gives CASGLYRLVRQQFF. V usage is TRBV11-2 and J usage is TRBJ2-1; D remains ambiguous. The V gene lost 9 bases and the J gene lost 11 bases, with 23 bases spanning the gap. The CDR3 is 14 residues long. CDR1 SGHAT and CDR2 FQNNGV come from the germline V gene. Full variable domain (remainder filled in from reference TRBV11-2 and TRBJ2-1): EAGVAQSPRYKIIEKRQSVAFWCNPISGHATLYWYQQILGQGPKLLIQFQNNGVVDDSQLPKDRFSAERLKGVDSTLKIQPAKLEDSAVYLCASGLYRLVRQQFFGPGTRLTVL.

To note about this clonotype: Germline and junction disagree at one end, which may indicate a read error. This sequence joins TRBV10-2 and TRBJ2-1; D is tentatively TRBD1 or TRBD2 (7 bases each). Germline CDR1 WSHSY, CDR2 SAAADI. CDR3 length equals 15 residues. CDR3 in amino acids: CADREGRGSYNEQLF. CDR3 nucleotides: TGCGCCGACAGGGAGGGACGGGGCTCCTACAATGAGCAGCTCTTC.

With respect to this clonotype: With a much larger clone just one base away, this may be a read error. This chain connects TRBV25-1 to TRBJ1-1; a weak D match, TRBD1 (5 bases). There are 13 residues in the CDR3. V was pared by 8 bases and J by 1 base, with 11 bases between. Germline V gene sequence: CDR1 MGHDK, CDR2 SYGVNS. The CDR3 here is CASGGPSNTEAFF. In DNA, the CDR3 is TGTGCCAGCGGGGGACCCTCGAACACTGAAGCTTTCTTT.

This chain connects TRBV4-2 to TRBJ2-1; D unclear. Trimming took off 7 bases at V and 5 bases at J, with 15 bases between the two ends. This CDR3 is built from 14 residues. Germline lookup yields CDR1 LGHNA and CDR2 YNFKEQ. CDR3 in amino acids: CASNLGHGDNEQFF. The CDR3 DNA follows: TGTGCCAGCAACCTAGGGCACGGTGACAATGAGCAGTTCTTC.

The chain has TRBV6-6 and TRBJ2-7; TRBD2 matches 10 bases. The CDR3 totals 17 residues. CDR1 MNHNY and CDR2 SVGAGI come from the germline V gene (reference sequence). J gave up 0 bases and V 6 bases, and 11 bases lay outside the gene matches. The CDR3 is CASSSGTSVRLSYEQYF. CDR3 sequence (DNA): TGTGCCAGCAGCTCTGGGACTAGCGTGAGACTCTCCTACGAGCAGTACTTC.

This clonotype was detected only a few times. The chain carries TRBV14 and TRBJ1-2; unclear D gene. The CDR3 contains 17 residues. Germline CDR1 and CDR2: SGHDN and FVKESK. V lost 2 bases and J 3 bases, leaving 19 bases between the germline ends. The CDR3 here is CASSQRYHPQGHYGYTF. The DNA of the CDR3 is TGTGCCAGCAGCCAACGATACCACCCTCAAGGGCACTATGGCTACACCTTC.

In the case of this clonotype: A junction boundary mismatches the germline segment, possibly from a read error. This chain joins TRBV5-6 and TRBJ2-3; weak D call: TRBD2 (6 bases). This CDR3 spans 13 amino acids. The V gene's germline CDR1 is SGHDT and CDR2 YYEEEE. CDR3 loop: CAGSFGSTDMLYF. The CDR3 nucleotides read TGTGCCGGCAGCTTCGGGAGCACAGATATGCTGTATTTT.

On this clonotype: One junction end does not reproduce the germline sequence, and a read error may be involved. The chain carries TRBV12-3 or TRBV12-4 and TRBJ2-7, with 9 bases that match TRBD2. CDR3 length: 18 residues. The CDR3 DNA reads TGTGCTAGCAGTTTAGCGCGGGTTAGCGGGAGCCTCTCCTACGAGCAGTACTTC. Translating gives CASSLARVSGSLSYEQYF.

Regarding this clonotype: Because it lacks the conserved phenylalanine or tryptophan at the end, this CDR3 is likely a read error. This chain's CDR3 is CASSLNWGIDMQYY. CDR3 in DNA: TGTGCCAGCAGTTTAAACTGGGGTATAGATATGCAGTATTAT. V is TRBV6-5 and J is TRBJ2-3; D is unclear. CDR1 and CDR2 (germline): MNHEY, SVGAGI. This CDR3 contains 14 residues.

V usage is TRBV24-1 and J usage is TRBJ2-5; 7 positions match TRBD1. After removal of 4 bases from V and 5 bases from J, the junction contained 9 bases not matched to a gene. The CDR3 contains 15 residues. The germline gives CDR1 KGHDR, CDR2 SFDVKD. CDR3 loop: CATSDPTGSGETQYF. The CDR3 bases are TGTGCCACCAGTGACCCGACAGGGTCTGGGGAGACCCAGTACTTC.

The V and J genes are TRBV11-2 and TRBJ2-7; perhaps TRBD2 as D (6 bases). Germline V gene data show CDR1 as SGHAT and CDR2 as FQNNGV. The V end was cut by 3 bases, the J end by 0 bases, with 15 bases between. This CDR3 comprises 16 residues. For the CDR3, the DNA is TGTGCCAGCAGCTTTCACGGGGGTAAAAGCTCCTACGAGCAGTACTTC. Amino acid sequence: CASSFHGGKSSYEQYF. Filled out from reference TRBV11-2 and TRBJ2-7, the complete variable domain reads EAGVAQSPRYKIIEKRQSVAFWCNPISGHATLYWYQQILGQGPKLLIQFQNNGVVDDSQLPKDRFSAERLKGVDSTLKIQPAKLEDSAVYLCASSFHGGKSSYEQYFGPGTRLTVT.

V gene TRBV24-1 combines with J gene TRBJ1-2; 9 nucleotides agree with TRBD1. After removal of 7 bases from V and 6 bases from J, the junction contained 11 bases not matched to a gene. In germline, CDR1 is KGHDR, CDR2 SFDVKD. CDR3 length equals 15 residues. The CDR3 protein is CATRDPRTGENGYTF. The CDR3, as DNA: TGTGCCACCAGAGACCCCAGGACAGGGGAAAATGGCTACACCTTC.

Notes on this clonotype: One junction end disagrees with the germline gene, perhaps due to a read error. V is TRBV29-1 and J is TRBJ1-1, with 8 bases that match TRBD1. The CDR3 has 14 amino acids. CDR1 SQVTM and CDR2 ANQGSEA come from the germline V gene. CDR3 amino acids: CSVARQGSNIEAFF. The CDR3 bases are TGCAGCGTTGCAAGACAGGGGTCTAACATTGAAGCTTTCTTT. Looking up the rest from reference TRBV29-1 and TRBJ1-1 gives the full variable domain: SAVISQKPSRDICQRGTSLTIQCQVDSQVTMMFWYRQQPGQSLTLIATANQGSEATYESGFVIDKFPISRPNLTFSTLTVSNMSPEDSSIYLCSVARQGSNIEAFFGQGTRLTVV.

In regard to this clonotype: This may be a read error, as it is one base from a much larger clone. V usage is TRBV5-1 and J usage is TRBJ1-1, with D possibly TRBD1 on 6 matching bases. This CDR3 is 15 amino acids long. Germline values: CDR1 SGHRS, CDR2 YFSETQ. Trimming stripped 3 bases from V and 7 bases from J, with 19 bases between. The CDR3 loop is CASSSSGQSLIEAFF. The CDR3 DNA reads as TGCGCCAGCAGCTCTTCCGGACAGTCGTTGATTGAAGCTTTCTTT.

This clonotype was counted at least ten times. The chain is built from TRBV12-3 or TRBV12-4 and TRBJ1-1; a weak D match, TRBD1 (6 bases). This CDR3 region has 14 residues. V gave up 5 bases and J gave up 6 bases, with 16 bases separating them. The CDR3 reads CASSRRRGPAEAFF. DNA for the CDR3: TGTGCCAGCAGTAGACGTCGGGGGCCGGCTGAAGCTTTCTTT.

The chain is built from TRBV11-2 and TRBJ2-1, with D perhaps TRBD1 (6 bases). Trimming took 4 bases from V and 8 from J, leaving 18 bases between them. Germline lookup yields CDR1 SGHAT and CDR2 FQNNGV. The CDR3 has 15 amino acids. Here the CDR3 reads CASSSGTRAPDEQFF. CDR3 nucleotide sequence: TGTGCCAGCAGCTCCGGGACAAGGGCTCCAGATGAGCAGTTCTTC.

The chain carries TRBV7-9 and TRBJ2-1, with D tentatively TRBD2 (6 bases). Looked up from germline, CDR1 is SEHNR and CDR2 is FQNEAQ (reference sequence). CDR3 length: 15 residues. V lost 5 bases, J lost 8 bases, and 19 bases lay in between. The CDR3 DNA reads TGTGCCAGCAGCGAGAAGCAGGAGGGGCGGGATGAGCAGTTCTTC. Encoded protein: CASSEKQEGRDEQFF.

As to this clonotype: Since the CDR3 does not end with the conserved phenylalanine or tryptophan, this likely comes from a read error. The DNA for the CDR3 is TGCACCAGCAGCCAGACCATTGTCCTAGCGGGAGTCACTGATACGCAGTATTCT. Protein: CTSSQTIVLAGVTDTQYS. The chain is built from TRBV4-1 and TRBJ2-3, with TRBD2 matching 10 bases. This CDR3 comprises 18 residues. The germline CDR1 and CDR2 sequences are MGHRA and YSYEKL.